The 15 T cell receptor beta chains reported below all come from one sample, sequenced in a study of molecular identifiers for immune sequencing clone quantification. Each CDR3 protein gets one entry after TCRdb re-called the PCR reads with MiXCR. The sample comprises a few hundred thousand distinct CDR3 sequences, 24% of which are singletons, and about 0.74% rests with the top ten. The sample comprised naive CD8+ T cells from blood, with Jurkat cell RNA spiked in. Sample subset: FACS-sorted CD8+CD4-CCR7+CD45RA+ naive T cells. Source of these receptors: a human donor in good health. Some libraries in this study had Jurkat cell RNA spiked in.

This clonotype was found a few times. V is TRBV20-1 and J is TRBJ2-5; TRBD2 agrees at 14 bases. There are 17 residues in the CDR3. Germline V gives CDR1 DFQATT, CDR2 SNEGSKA (reference sequence). J lost 3 bases, V lost 0 bases, and 6 bases had no gene match. The CDR3 loop is CSARDLRLAGGEETQYF. The CDR3 nucleotides read TGCAGTGCTAGAGATCTCCGACTAGCGGGGGGGGAAGAGACCCAGTACTTC.

J is TRBJ2-3 and V is TRBV12-5; D uncertain. Germline loops: CDR1 LGHNT, CDR2 FRNRAP. The CDR3 runs to 15 residues. The ends were cut back, 6 bases at V and 0 bases at J, with 13 bases in the middle. The CDR3 nucleotides read TGTGCTAGTGGCGACAAGTATTCTAGCACAGATACGCAGTATTTT. Translation: CASGDKYSSTDTQYF.

This clonotype was observed a handful of times. This chain uses TRBV12-3 or TRBV12-4 with TRBJ2-2, with TRBD2 identical over 9 bases. With V trimmed by 7 bases and J by 4 bases, 4 bases remained unmatched. The CDR3 length is 14 residues. CDR3 in amino acids: CASTAGGGTGELFF. The CDR3 region has the DNA TGTGCCAGCACGGCGGGGGGGGGCACCGGGGAGCTGTTTTTT.

This clonotype was found a few times. The V call is TRBV7-2, the J call TRBJ2-7, with TRBD2 identical over 8 bases. CDR1 is SGHTA and CDR2 is FQGNSA in the germline V gene. J was trimmed by 2 bases and V by 3 bases; bases with no gene match: 6. The CDR3 is 15 amino acids. The CDR3 DNA reads as TGTGCCAGCAGCTTCAGTAGCGGGGAAACCTACGAGCAGTACTTC. Its translation is CASSFSSGETYEQYF.

This clonotype was recorded a few times. The chain employs TRBV20-1 and TRBJ2-2, with unresolved D. The V and J ends lost 4 bases and 0 bases respectively, with 12 bases between them. Germline CDR1 and CDR2: DFQATT and SNEGSKA (reference sequence). The CDR3 runs to 15 residues. The DNA of the CDR3 is TGCAGTGCTATTTATGCGAATACGAACACCGGGGAGCTGTTTTTT. Protein sequence: CSAIYANTNTGELFF.

To note about this clonotype: A much larger clonotype is one base distant, so this may be a read error. The rearrangement uses TRBV7-2 and TRBJ2-5; possible D gene TRBD1, 6 bases. Germline V gene sequence: CDR1 SGHTA, CDR2 FQGNSA. This CDR3 has 14 residues. The CDR3 nucleotides are TGTGCCAACAGCCTTCGCAGGACAGAAGAGACCCAGTACTTC. Its translation: CANSLRRTEETQYF.

For this clonotype: A clone one base away is much larger, so this may be a read error. This chain links TRBV4-3 with TRBJ2-7; tentatively, D is TRBD1 or TRBD2 (5 bases each). The CDR3 is made up of 15 amino acids. From germline, CDR1 is LGHNA and CDR2 YSLEER. Written as DNA, the CDR3 is TGCGCCAGCAGCCAAGATGTCGGTCGGGGCTACGAGCAGAACTTC. Its translation is CASSQDVGRGYEQNF.

There are a few counts of this clonotype. One junction end disagrees with the germline gene, perhaps due to a read error. The rearrangement joins TRBV3-1 to TRBJ2-2; weak D call: TRBD1 (6 bases). Germline V lookup: CDR1 LGHDT, CDR2 YNNKEL (reference sequence). The CDR3 is 15 amino acids. The CDR3 sequence: CASSQVGAVTGEPFF. CDR3 DNA: TGTGCCAGCAGCCAAGTGGGGGCAGTGACCGGGGAGCCGTTTTTT. Full variable domain (remainder filled in from reference TRBV3-1 and TRBJ2-2): DTAVSQTPKYLVTQMGNDKSIKCEQNLGHDTMYWYKQDSKKFLKIMFSYNNKELIINETVPNRFSPKSPDKAHLNLHINSLELGDSAVYFCASSQVGAVTGEPFFGEGSRLTVL.

This clonotype was picked up many times. V gene TRBV5-5 combines with J gene TRBJ1-1; 9 bases are shared with TRBD1. V lost 2 bases to trimming and J lost 0 bases; unmatched junction nucleotides: 11. This CDR3 is built from 18 residues. The germline V gene encodes CDR1 SGHKS and CDR2 YYEKEE (reference sequence). The CDR3 sequence is CASSLARTGEGMNTEAFF. The CDR3 DNA sequence: TGTGCCAGCAGCTTAGCTAGGACAGGGGAAGGAATGAACACTGAAGCTTTCTTT. The full variable domain, with the rest looked up from reference TRBV5-5 and TRBJ1-1, is DAGVTQSPTHLIKTRGQQVTLRCSPISGHKSVSWYQQVLGQGPQFIFQYYEKEERGRGNFPDRFSARQFPNYSSELNVNALLLGDSALYLCASSLARTGEGMNTEAFFGQGTRLTVV.

At least ten counts were recorded for this clonotype. The rearrangement joins TRBV5-5 to TRBJ1-5, with D maybe TRBD1 (5 bases). With 2 bases removed from V and 7 bases from J, the gap between germline ends came to 16 bases. This CDR3 is 15 amino acids long. The germline gives CDR1 SGHKS, CDR2 YYEKEE (reference sequence). The CDR3 coding sequence is TGTGCCAGCAGCTTTACCCCGGGGGGGTACCAGCCCCAGCATTTT. It yields the protein CASSFTPGGYQPQHF.

For this clonotype: Possible read error: a much larger clone is one base away. The chain is built from TRBV6-2 or TRBV6-3 and TRBJ2-7, with 7 bases aligning to TRBD1. The CDR3 covers 12 residues. The germline V gene encodes CDR1 MNHEY and CDR2 SVGEGT. J was trimmed by 9 bases and V by 5 bases; bases with no gene match: 7. The CDR3 spells CASSHRGHGQYF. DNA for the CDR3: TGTGCCAGCAGTCACAGGGGCCACGGGCAGTACTTC.

This clonotype was recorded many times. V gene TRBV5-5 combines with J gene TRBJ2-5; maybe TRBD1 (6 bases). The CDR3 has 14 amino acids. The germline CDR1 and CDR2 sequences are SGHKS and YYEKEE (reference sequence). V lost 4 bases to trimming and J lost 3 bases, with 13 bases between them. The CDR3 nucleotides are TGTGCCAGCAGCCCACCGACAGGAGAAGAGACCCAGTACTTC. Translation: CASSPPTGEETQYF. Full variable domain (rest looked up from reference TRBV5-5 and TRBJ2-5): DAGVTQSPTHLIKTRGQQVTLRCSPISGHKSVSWYQQVLGQGPQFIFQYYEKEERGRGNFPDRFSARQFPNYSSELNVNALLLGDSALYLCASSPPTGEETQYFGPGTRLLVL.

This clonotype showed up many times. The rearrangement uses TRBV5-1 and TRBJ1-5; the D gene is possibly TRBD1 (6 bases). The germline V gene has CDR1 SGHRS and CDR2 YFSETQ. Trimming removed 4 bases at V and 0 bases at J, with 11 bases between. The CDR3 length is 15 residues. CDR3 sequence (DNA): TGCGCCAGCAGCCAAGAGGGGGGTAGCAATCAGCCCCAGCATTTT. It translates to CASSQEGGSNQPQHF.

This clonotype has just one count. This sequence may be a read error, since a much larger clone differs from it by one base. This rearrangement joins TRBV29-1 to TRBJ2-7, with D possibly TRBD1 on 5 matching bases. The CDR3 contains 13 residues. Per the germline V gene, CDR1 is SQVTM and CDR2 is ANQGSEA. The CDR3 coding sequence is TGCAGCGCCGGCAGTGGGGCGCTCTACGGGCAGTACTTC. Its protein is CSAGSGALYGQYF.

This clonotype occurred a few times. The V gene is TRBV6-5, the J gene TRBJ1-1; no clear D gene. The CDR3 runs to 12 residues. The germline V and J ends were trimmed by 4 bases and 7 bases, with 10 bases remaining between them. Germline-derived CDR1 and CDR2 are MNHEY and SVGAGI. The CDR3 coding sequence is TGTGCCAGCAGTTCAGACCCCAATGAAGCTTTCTTT. Residues: CASSSDPNEAFF.